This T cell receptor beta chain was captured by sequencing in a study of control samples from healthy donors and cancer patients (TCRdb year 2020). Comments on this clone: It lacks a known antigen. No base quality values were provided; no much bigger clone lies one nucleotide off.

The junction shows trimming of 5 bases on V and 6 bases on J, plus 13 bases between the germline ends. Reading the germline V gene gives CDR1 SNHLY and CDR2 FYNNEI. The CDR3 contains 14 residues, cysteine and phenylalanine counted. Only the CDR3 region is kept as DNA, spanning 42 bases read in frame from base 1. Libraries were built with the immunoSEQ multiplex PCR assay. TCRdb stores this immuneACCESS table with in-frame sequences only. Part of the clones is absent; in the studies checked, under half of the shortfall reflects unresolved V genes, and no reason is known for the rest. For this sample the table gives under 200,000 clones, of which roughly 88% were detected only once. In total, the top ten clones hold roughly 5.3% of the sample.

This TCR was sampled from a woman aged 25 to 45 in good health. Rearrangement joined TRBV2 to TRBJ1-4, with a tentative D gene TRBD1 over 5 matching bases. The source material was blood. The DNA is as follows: TGTGCCAGCAGTAAGGGGTTGGGTTATGAAAAACTGTTTTTT. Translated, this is CASSKGLGYEKLFF.